The T cell receptor beta chain under discussion was sequenced for a study of blood T cell repertoires in COVID-19. Per the authors' pipeline: By means of reference gene primer amplification, nucleated cell counts were estimated. Assay: immunoSEQ multiplex PCR; the TCRdb copy retains only in-frame clones and omits some. V, J and clone size reflect that table, while D and trimming were determined from the DNA. The sample includes more than 300,000 clones, roughly 90% seen only once; the top ten take about 1.7%. Recruited during active infection, patients (from Seattle) were subsequently followed longitudinally. The CDR3 covers 12 residues. Trimming took off 0 bases at V and 11 bases at J, with 11 bases between the two ends. Germline-derived CDR1 and CDR2 are GTSNPN and SVGIG (reference sequence).

The source of this sequence is a woman in her 30s with COVID-19, enrolled during active disease. The gene calls are TRBV30 and TRBJ2-1; tentatively, D is TRBD2 (6 bases). Specimen: peripheral blood. CDR3 DNA sequence: TGTGCCTGGAGTGTACTAGGGACTCAGCAGTTCTTC. Protein product: CAWSVLGTQQFF. Using reference TRBV30 and TRBJ2-1 for the parts outside the CDR3, the full variable domain is SQTIHQWPATLVQPVGSPLSLECTVEGTSNPNLYWYRQAAGRGLQLLFYSVGIGQISSEVPQNLSASRPQDRQFILSSKKLLLSDSGFYLCAWSVLGTQQFFGPGTRLTVL.